Listed below are T cell receptor beta chains from one sample, sequenced in a study of blood T cell repertoires in COVID-19. Produced via immunoSEQ multiplex PCR; TCRdb's table is partial and in-frame only. The table records around 280,000 clones, about nine tenths of them present only once. The sample taken for sequencing was peripheral blood. These receptors originate from a woman between 50 and 59 years old who had recovered from COVID-19. The conserved cysteine and the conserved F or W are not part of the CDR3 here.

J,V,CDR3
TRBJ2-1,TRBV5-1,ASSLRTQEGNEQF
TRBJ1-2,TRBV7-2,ASSLAVNGADGYT
TRBJ2-3,TRBV29-1,SVRAVAGGTDTQY
TRBJ2-1,TRBV15,ATSGGGGVNEQF
TRBJ1-1,TRBV6-5,ASSKYQGEAF
TRBJ2-5,TRBV19,ASSPSGSGETQY
TRBJ2-1,TRBV5-4,ASSVSVDYFDEQF
TRBJ2-5,TRBV6-2/TRBV6-3,ASSYSSTKKETQY
TRBJ2-7,TRBV10-3,AISATGSHEQY
TRBJ1-1,TRBV30,AWSGAWWRDTNTEAF
TRBJ2-5,TRBV7-2,ASSLIQGLWETQY
TRBJ1-3,TRBV4-2,ASRGAVAAKGGNTIY
TRBJ2-2,TRBV19,ASSILDLAGGTGELF
TRBJ1-4,TRBV5-1,ASRQGKTNEKLF
TRBJ1-1,TRBV12-3/TRBV12-4,ASREPGQSEAF
TRBJ1-2,TRBV6-5,ASRIPTGRNYGYT
TRBJ1-1,TRBV3-1/TRBV3-2,ASSQEPQGNLLSEAF
TRBJ2-1,TRBV5-5,ASSLSGGDNNEQF
TRBJ1-6,TRBV27,ASSLYPGGGSPLH
TRBJ1-2,TRBV30,AWGAAGYGYT
TRBJ1-1,TRBV6-5,ASSYNTGNTEAF
TRBJ1-1,TRBV5-1,ASSEQGANTEAF
TRBJ1-2,TRBV20-1,SAPDIYGYT
TRBJ2-3,TRBV6-1,ASSEGGGAFGTDTQY
TRBJ2-7,TRBV6-2/TRBV6-3,ASSAGTGYYYEQY
TRBJ1-4,TRBV7-9,ASSLAGANEKLF
TRBJ1-1,TRBV5-4,ASSTRQYTEAF
TRBJ2-2,TRBV5-1,ASSPGGSNTGELF
TRBJ1-6,TRBV4-3,ASSQQSAGSSPLH
TRBJ1-3,TRBV6-5,ASRTTISGNTIY
TRBJ2-3,TRBV11-2,ASSIPLTGVGTDTQY
TRBJ2-3,TRBV5-4,ASSAGPLPLTDTQY
TRBJ2-5,TRBV7-2,ASSVRMQETQY
TRBJ2-3,TRBV4-2,ASSQTGGAADTQY
TRBJ2-3,TRBV4-2,ASSQPLPGLGESTDTQY
TRBJ2-3,TRBV4-1,ASSQDRQGSTDTQY
TRBJ1-2,TRBV30,AWSRQGGYGYT
TRBJ2-2,TRBV19,ASSISVGGATGELF
TRBJ1-1,TRBV29-1,SVLGAVNTEAF
TRBJ1-5,TRBV2,ASRPRPGQGNQPQH
TRBJ1-1,TRBV5-4,ASSPDRPNTEAF
TRBJ2-2,TRBV30,AWSGTPHGELF
TRBJ1-1,TRBV10-3,AISVGQGGTEAF
TRBJ2-1,TRBV24-1,ATSDQGQGSHNEQF
TRBJ2-7,TRBV20-1,SASAGRGSYEQY
TRBJ2-2,TRBV30,AWSVSAGGELF
TRBJ1-3,TRBV7-7,ASSLRQGNTIY
TRBJ2-7,TRBV28,ASSLLSGEQY
TRBJ2-7,TRBV6-6,ASSPIRGQGGRYEQY
TRBJ1-1,TRBV6-6,ASSYGDRNTEAF
TRBJ1-1,TRBV6-2/TRBV6-3,ASSLPGQEAF
TRBJ1-4,TRBV9,ASSVGTGGTANEKLF
TRBJ2-3,TRBV5-8,ASSLGVGRDTDTQY
TRBJ2-7,TRBV29-1,SVAGSYEQY
TRBJ1-5,TRBV9,ASSPEGADNQPQH